This is a list of T cell receptor beta chains from one sample in a study of T cells in Graves' hyperthyroidism and ophthalmopathy. TCRdb used MiXCR to reprocess the multiplex PCR reads, holding one entry per CDR3 protein. The table lists hundreds of thousands of distinct CDR3 sequences, over 12% of them singletons. Sequencing was carried out using blood. The receptors shown here come from a woman aged 40 to 49 with Graves' ophthalmopathy. The CDR3 runs from the conserved cysteine through the conserved F or W. The D gene is left open where the match is weak. Expanded clones get a size class; other rows say once, few or many, or leave the size out.

D	size	length	V	J	DNA	CDR3
TRBD1	many	15	TRBV9	TRBJ1-2	TGTGCCAGCAGCGAGAGCCCAACAGGGGCTGTCGGCTACACCTTC	CASSESPTGAVGYTF
TRBD2	many	18	TRBV7-3	TRBJ2-5	TGTGCCAGCAGCTTAACTGCTAGCGGGAGGTACAGCCAAGAGACCCAGTACTTC	CASSLTASGRYSQETQYF
TRBD1	many	15	TRBV19	TRBJ1-5	TGTGCCAGTACGCGGACAGGGGGCGTCGGTCAGCCCCAGCATTTT	CASTRTGGVGQPQHF
TRBD1	many	14	TRBV7-2	TRBJ1-1	TGTGCCAGCAGCTTGACAGGGGTTTTCGGTGAAGCTTTCTTT	CASSLTGVFGEAFF
TRBD2	many	13	TRBV6-2/TRBV6-3	TRBJ2-7	TGTGCCACCTCCCGGACTAGCTACCACGAGCAGTACTTC	CATSRTSYHEQYF
.	many	15	TRBV6-5	TRBJ2-7	TGTGCCAGCAGTTATCTGGGGGTGAGCTCCTACGAGCAGTACTTC	CASSYLGVSSYEQYF
.	many	14	TRBV6-1	TRBJ1-2	TGTGCCAGCACGGGTCAGGGCTTTGCCTATGGCTACACCTTC	CASTGQGFAYGYTF
.	many	15	TRBV20-1	TRBJ1-1	TGCAGTGCCAATGGCGCAGGGGAGGGGAACACTGAAGCTTTCTTT	CSANGAGEGNTEAFF
TRBD2	.	16	TRBV7-2	TRBJ2-5	TGTGCCAGCAGCTTCGCCGGACTAGCGGGGGGGGAGACCCAGTACTTC	CASSFAGLAGGETQYF
TRBD1	few	15	TRBV11-3	TRBJ2-7	TGTGCCAGCAGCTTAGAACAGGGGCCCTTATACGAGCAGTACTTC	CASSLEQGPLYEQYF
TRBD2	few	16	TRBV4-1	TRBJ2-7	TGCGCCAGCAGCCAAGGGCGAGCGGGAGGGGGTTACGAGCAGTACTTC	CASSQGRAGGGYEQYF